Following are 11 T cell receptor beta chains from one sample sequenced in a study of identical twins. In TCRdb, the 5' RACE reads were re-called with MiXCR into one record per CDR3 protein. Of 700,000 or so distinct CDR3 sequences in the sample, over 8.5% are singletons; the top ten hold 0.98%. A further study also used this sample, focusing on yellow fever vaccine responses in identical twins.

The sample was PBMCs. Receptors originate from a young woman in good health.

The chain has TRBV3-1 and TRBJ2-5; a possible D gene is TRBD2 (6 bases). The CDR3 sequence is 17 residues long. Germline CDR1 and CDR2: LGHDT and YNNKEL (reference sequence). V was shortened by 0 bases and J by 0 bases, with 14 bases between the two germline ends. The CDR3 DNA sequence: TGTGCCAGCAGCCAAGATTGGGCGGGACGATACCAAGAGACCCAGTACTTC. This codes for CASSQDWAGRYQETQYF.

Only a few counts were recorded for this clonotype. The rearrangement links TRBV28 to TRBJ2-7; unclear D gene. V lost 6 bases and J lost 6, with 18 bases in between. The germline gives CDR1 MDHEN, CDR2 SYDVKM. The CDR3 covers 14 residues. The DNA of the CDR3 is TGTGCCAGCAGCCCGATTCGCGACATGACCGAGCAGTACTTC. Encoded protein: CASSPIRDMTEQYF.

Concerning this clonotype itself: A much larger clone differs from this one at a single base, so this may be a read error. This chain connects TRBV20-1 to TRBJ2-2; D may be TRBD2 (6 bases). CDR3 length: 13 residues. CDR1 is DFQATT and CDR2 is SNEGSKA in the germline V gene (reference sequence). The CDR3, as DNA: TGCAGTGCTAGTTTTGAGAACACCGGGGGGCTGTTTTTT. This encodes CSASFENTGGLFF.

This clonotype was observed many times. This chain joins TRBV11-2 and TRBJ2-4, with TRBD2 matching over 7 bases. CDR1 SGHAT and CDR2 FQNNGV come from the germline V gene. This CDR3 comprises 14 residues. Trimming removed 1 base from V and 6 bases from J; junction bases left unmatched: 3. CDR3 coding DNA: TGTGCCAGCAGCTTAGGTCCGGGAGGAAACATTCAGTACTTC. Protein product: CASSLGPGGNIQYF.

This clonotype was seen more than once but under ten times. V and J are TRBV7-2 and TRBJ2-7; possibly TRBD2 for D (6 bases). The length of the CDR3 is 15 residues. The germline gives CDR1 SGHTA, CDR2 FQGNSA. Deletions cut 0 bases from V and 4 bases from J, with 13 bases between. The CDR3 here is CASSLAQRVRYEQYF. CDR3 DNA sequence: TGTGCCAGCAGCTTAGCGCAGCGGGTTCGTTACGAGCAGTACTTC.

This clonotype appeared a few times. The gene calls are TRBV5-1 and TRBJ2-7; possible D gene TRBD1, 6 bases. The CDR3 sequence is 16 residues long. Germline V CDR1 and CDR2: SGHRS, YFSETQ. V lost 0 bases to trimming and J lost 3 bases, with 16 bases between them. The CDR3 nucleotides read TGCGCCAGCAGCTTGGATCTGGGATTAGGGGGCTACGAGCAGTACTTC. As protein: CASSLDLGLGGYEQYF.

This clonotype appeared a few times. V gene TRBV15 combines with J gene TRBJ2-1; no firm D call. The CDR3 runs 12 residues. V shed 2 bases and J shed 7 bases, with 6 bases lying between them. Germline V lookup: CDR1 LNHNV, CDR2 YYDKDF (reference sequence). Written as DNA, the CDR3 is TGTGCCACCAGCAGATCTATGAATGAGCAGTTCTTC. Protein: CATSRSMNEQFF. The entire variable domain, with the rest obtained from reference TRBV15 and TRBJ2-1, is as follows: DAMVIQNPRYQVTQFGKPVTLSCSQTLNHNVMYWYQQKSSQAPKLLFHYYDKDFNNEADTPDNFQSRRPNTSFCFLDIRSPGLGDTAMYLCATSRSMNEQFFGPGTRLTVL.

This chain uses TRBV5-1 with TRBJ2-1; 7 bases align to TRBD1. The ends lost 0 bases at V and 12 bases at J; junction bases unmatched: 6. CDR1 SGHRS and CDR2 YFSETQ come from the germline V gene. The CDR3 covers 13 residues. DNA for the CDR3: TGCGCCAGCAGCTTGGCCCTAGGGGGCGGGCAGTTCTTC. Protein product: CASSLALGGGQFF.

This clonotype was counted only a few times. The gene calls are TRBV6-1 and TRBJ1-1; tentatively, D is TRBD1 (5 bases). V lost 6 bases and J lost 5, with 13 bases in between. The CDR3 has 13 residues. Germline CDR1 is MNHNS and CDR2 is SASEGT. This CDR3 is CASRQAGLTEAFF. In nucleotides, the CDR3 is TGTGCCAGCAGACAAGCAGGGTTAACTGAAGCTTTCTTT.

This clonotype was detected ten times or more. The V call is TRBV29-1, the J call TRBJ2-3; unclear D gene. The CDR3 is 12 amino acids. Germline lookup yields CDR1 SQVTM and CDR2 ANQGSEA. V was trimmed by 1 base and J by 5 bases, leaving 7 bases between them. CDR3 sequence: CSVEGVEDTQYF. The CDR3 DNA follows: TGCAGCGTTGAAGGGGTAGAAGATACGCAGTATTTT.

V and J are TRBV4-3 and TRBJ2-1; 11 nucleotides agree with TRBD1. Looked up from germline, CDR1 is LGHNA and CDR2 is YSLEER. Unmatched junction bases numbered 3, after V lost 0 bases and J lost 8 bases. The CDR3 consists of 15 residues. CDR3 DNA sequence: TGCGCCAGCAGCCAAGAGGACAGGGGGCTGGATGAGCAGTTCTTC. Its protein product is CASSQEDRGLDEQFF.